One and the same sample provided the 28 T cell receptor beta chains below, sequenced in a study of shared clonotypes between healthy human individuals. The table came from immunoSEQ multiplex PCR; TCRdb's copy has only in-frame clones and leaves some out. The sample yields 1,500,000 or so clones, approximately 98.5% seen once. Sequencing input: naive CD4+ T cells sorted from blood. The sample's subset: CD45RA+ positively selected. The receptor source for this set is a man younger than 40 in good health.

The chain is built from TRBV30 and TRBJ2-1; 10 nucleotides agree with TRBD2. The CDR3 runs to 18 residues. The trim removed 0 bases at V and 1 base at J, leaving 9 bases unmatched. Germline lookup yields CDR1 GTSNPN and CDR2 SVGIG (reference sequence). The CDR3, as DNA: TGTGCCTGGAGTGTAGCTAGCGGGAGCCCTAGGTCCTACAATGAGCAGTTCTTC. Translating it yields CAWSVASGSPRSYNEQFF.

The chain recombines TRBV30 with TRBJ1-2, with D possibly TRBD1 on 5 matching bases. Germline loops: CDR1 GTSNPN, CDR2 SVGIG (reference sequence). The CDR3 has 12 residues. The ends were cut back, 5 bases at V and 8 bases at J, with 15 bases in the middle. The CDR3 sequence: CAWSPSGDGYTF. CDR3 nucleotides: TGTGCCTGGTCTCCCTCTGGGGACGGCTACACCTTC.

V is TRBV29-1 and J is TRBJ1-1; D call uncertain. The CDR3 is made up of 12 amino acids. V lost 4 bases and J lost 5, with 11 bases in between. The germline V gene encodes CDR1 SQVTM and CDR2 ANQGSEA. The CDR3 DNA reads TGCAGCGTTGGGGGAGATTGGACTGAAGCTTTCTTT. Translated: CSVGGDWTEAFF. Full variable domain (outside the CDR3, taken from reference TRBV29-1 and TRBJ1-1): SAVISQKPSRDICQRGTSLTIQCQVDSQVTMMFWYRQQPGQSLTLIATANQGSEATYESGFVIDKFPISRPNLTFSTLTVSNMSPEDSSIYLCSVGGDWTEAFFGQGTRLTVV.

The gene calls are TRBV4-1 and TRBJ1-2; unclear D gene. CDR1 MGHRA and CDR2 YSYEKL come from the germline V gene. This CDR3 has 11 residues. Trimming cost V 1 base and J 8 bases, with 5 bases left between them. Written as DNA, the CDR3 is TGCGCCAGCAGCCAAGGGTTAGGCTACACCTTC. It encodes CASSQGLGYTF.

Concerning this clone itself: At one boundary the junction diverges from the germline segment, which might be a read error. The chain carries TRBV2 and TRBJ2-7; no definite D call. Germline loops: CDR1 SNHLY, CDR2 FYNNEI. This CDR3 contains 14 residues. The chain's CDR3 is CASSSRSTSSEQYF. In DNA form, the CDR3 reads TGTGCCAGCAGCTCGAGGAGCACCTCCTCCGAGCAGTACTTC.

This clone has just one count. J is TRBJ2-1 and V is TRBV5-1; the D call may be TRBD1 or TRBD2 (5 bases each). The V gene's germline CDR1 is SGHRS and CDR2 YFSETQ. Deletions cut 0 bases from V and 6 bases from J, with 13 bases between. CDR3 length equals 15 residues. CDR3 sequence reads: CASSLGDREPNEQFF. In DNA, the CDR3 is TGCGCCAGCAGCTTGGGGGACCGCGAACCCAATGAGCAGTTCTTC.

This clone has a handful of counts. The chain recombines TRBV6-5 with TRBJ2-2; TRBD1 agrees at 8 bases. Losses at the gene ends were 6 bases for V and 7 bases for J; bases not matched to a gene: 7. The CDR3 is 14 residues long. CDR1 MNHEY and CDR2 SVGAGI come from the germline V gene. CDR3 in DNA: TGTGCCAGCAGCACGACAGGGGCGGGCGGGGAGCTGTTTTTT. Its protein is CASSTTGAGGELFF.

This clone was counted once. V usage is TRBV5-1 and J usage is TRBJ2-1; D possibly corresponds to TRBD1 (5 bases). V dropped 0 bases and J dropped 9 bases, with 13 bases sitting between them. This CDR3 contains 14 residues. Germline-derived CDR1 and CDR2 are SGHRS and YFSETQ. DNA of the CDR3: TGCGCCAGCAGCTTGGCTCTCGTAGGGGCTGAGCAGTTCTTC. Residues: CASSLALVGAEQFF.

The chain is built from TRBV11-2 and TRBJ2-3, with D possibly being TRBD2 (5 bases). The germline CDR1 and CDR2 sequences are SGHAT and FQNNGV. This CDR3 has 14 amino acids. V lost 5 bases to trimming and J lost 2 bases, with 11 bases between them. The CDR3 DNA follows: TGTGCCAGCAGCAGAGGGCAACTCACAGATACGCAGTATTTT. This gives the protein CASSRGQLTDTQYF. Variable domain in full (rest from reference TRBV11-2 and TRBJ2-3): EAGVAQSPRYKIIEKRQSVAFWCNPISGHATLYWYQQILGQGPKLLIQFQNNGVVDDSQLPKDRFSAERLKGVDSTLKIQPAKLEDSAVYLCASSRGQLTDTQYFGPGTRLTVL.

The V gene is TRBV9, the J gene TRBJ2-7, with D possibly called TRBD1 or TRBD2 (5 bases each). Trimming stripped 0 bases from V and 3 bases from J, with 22 bases between. Germline V lookup: CDR1 SGDLS, CDR2 YYNGEE. This CDR3 comprises 18 residues. The CDR3 protein is CASSVGAGRFRLDYEQYF. In nucleotides, the CDR3 is TGTGCCAGCAGCGTAGGGGCAGGGAGATTTCGGCTGGACTACGAGCAGTACTTC.

A remark on this clone: The sample contains more than one DNA sequence encoding this CDR3. V gene TRBV29-1 combines with J gene TRBJ1-1; no firm D call. V was clipped by 4 bases and J by 4 bases, with 4 bases between them. The CDR3 has 10 residues. CDR1 and CDR2 (germline): SQVTM, ANQGSEA. The CDR3 DNA reads TGCAGCGTTGTCGTCACTGAAGCTTTCTTT. Encoded protein: CSVVVTEAFF.

The rearrangement joins TRBV2 to TRBJ1-2, with 7 bases fitting TRBD1. J was trimmed by 8 bases and V by 5 bases; bases with no gene match: 14. The CDR3 sequence is 15 residues long. Germline CDR1 and CDR2: SNHLY and FYNNEI. CDR3 region: CASSSDRVAYGGYTF. CDR3 nucleotide sequence: TGTGCCAGCAGTTCCGACAGGGTGGCTTACGGAGGCTACACCTTC.

With regard to this clone: At the DNA level, this CDR3 is encoded by other sequences in the same sample as well. The V and J genes are TRBV7-8 and TRBJ1-2; TRBD1 agrees at 11 bases. Germline-derived CDR1 and CDR2 are SGHVS and FQNEAQ. J was trimmed by 3 bases and V by 1 base; bases with no gene match: 1. The CDR3 contains 15 residues. DNA of the CDR3: TGTGCCAGCAGCTTAGGGACAGGGGGCGACTATGGCTACACCTTC. The encoded protein is CASSLGTGGDYGYTF. The full variable domain, with the rest looked up from reference TRBV7-8 and TRBJ1-2, is GAGVSQSPRYKVAKRGQDVALRCDPISGHVSLFWYQQALGQGPEFLTYFQNEAQLDKSGLPSDRFFAERPEGSVSTLKIQRTQQEDSAVYLCASSLGTGGDYGYTFGSGTRLTVV.

The V call is TRBV5-1, the J call TRBJ2-3; D remains unclear. The V end was cut by 7 bases, the J end by 3 bases, with 9 bases between. The length of the CDR3 is 12 residues. Germline V gene lookup returns CDR1 SGHRS and CDR2 YFSETQ. CDR3: CASGPLTDTQYF. DNA for the CDR3: TGCGCCAGCGGACCGTTGACAGATACGCAGTATTTT. The variable domain in full, with the rest retrieved from reference TRBV5-1 and TRBJ2-3, is KAGVTQTPRYLIKTRGQQVTLSCSPISGHRSVSWYQQTPGQGLQFLFEYFSETQRNKGNFPGRFSGRQFSNSRSEMNVSTLELGDSALYLCASGPLTDTQYFGPGTRLTVL.

The V call is TRBV28, the J call TRBJ2-3, with a weak D call TRBD1 (6 bases). Between the trimmed V and J ends, which lost 7 bases and 3 bases, there was a span of 17 bases. The CDR3 length is 15 residues. Looked up from germline, CDR1 is MDHEN and CDR2 is SYDVKM. The CDR3 loop reads CASKGVGGGTDTQYF. In DNA form, the CDR3 reads TGTGCCAGCAAGGGGGTGGGTGGAGGTACAGATACGCAGTATTTT.

The chain has TRBV25-1 and TRBJ1-2; D is perhaps TRBD1 (6 bases). Per germline, CDR1 MGHDK and CDR2 SYGVNS. The CDR3 spans 16 residues. V was trimmed by 1 base and J by 6 bases, leaving 18 bases between them. DNA for the CDR3: TGTGCCAGCAGTGAATTCAACAGGGTTGACGTTGATGGCTACACCTTC. This codes for CASSEFNRVDVDGYTF.

The genes are TRBV25-1 and TRBJ2-3; 9 bases map to TRBD2. With V trimmed by 1 base and J by 9 bases, 5 bases remained unmatched. This CDR3 spans 14 amino acids. CDR1 and CDR2 (germline): MGHDK, SYGVNS. The CDR3 DNA reads as TGTGCCAGCAGTGAATGGGGACTAGCTCACACGCAGTATTTT. It translates to CASSEWGLAHTQYF.

The genes are TRBV5-8 and TRBJ1-2; a possible D gene is TRBD1 (6 bases). CDR1 and CDR2 (germline): SGHTS, YDEGEE. Trimming pared 7 bases from V and 7 bases from J, leaving 11 bases between. The CDR3 covers 11 residues. DNA for the CDR3: TGTGCCAGCCGGACAGTGCGTGGCTACACCTTC. As protein: CASRTVRGYTF.

This clone has just one count. The J gene is TRBJ1-4, the V gene TRBV6-1; D uncertain. The CDR3 has 15 residues. V lost 5 bases and J lost 4, with 14 bases in between. The V gene's germline CDR1 is MNHNS and CDR2 SASEGT. CDR3 coding DNA: TGTGCCAGCAGTCCCCAGCGAGGGTATAATGAAAAACTGTTTTTT. Its translation: CASSPQRGYNEKLFF.

The V gene is TRBV20-1, the J gene TRBJ2-4, with D perhaps matching TRBD1 (5 bases). Germline V gene data show CDR1 as DFQATT and CDR2 as SNEGSKA (reference sequence). V lost 6 bases to trimming and J lost 5 bases, with 8 bases between them. This CDR3 comprises 11 residues. The CDR3 region is CSAQTENIQYF. CDR3 DNA sequence: TGCAGTGCCCAGACAGAAAACATTCAGTACTTC.

Turning to this clone: Additional DNA sequences in this sample encode the identical CDR3. This chain uses TRBV29-1 with TRBJ2-7, with D hard to call. V dropped 4 bases and J dropped 2 bases, with 9 bases sitting between them. The V gene's germline CDR1 is SQVTM and CDR2 ANQGSEA. The CDR3 runs to 12 residues. CDR3 DNA sequence: TGCAGCGTTGTTGGGCAGACCTACGAGCAGTACTTC. Translating it yields CSVVGQTYEQYF.

Points on this clone: This sample also contains other DNA sequences that code for the same CDR3. The gene calls are TRBV9 and TRBJ2-2; unclear D gene. Between the trimmed V and J ends, which lost 2 bases and 4 bases, there was a span of 6 bases. The CDR3 is 13 amino acids. Germline V lookup: CDR1 SGDLS, CDR2 YYNGEE. The CDR3 region is CASSVGFTGELFF. In nucleotides, the CDR3 is TGTGCCAGCAGCGTTGGGTTCACCGGGGAGCTGTTTTTT.

The chain joins TRBV5-1 to TRBJ2-7; D is uncertain. The CDR3 sequence is 15 residues long. Trimming stripped 0 bases from V and 2 bases from J, with 12 bases between. CDR1 is SGHRS, CDR2 YFSETQ, per germline. CDR3 bases: TGCGCCAGCAGCTTGGTAGGTGGGTTTCCCTACGAGCAGTACTTC. This codes for CASSLVGGFPYEQYF.

This chain links TRBV6-9 with TRBJ1-2, with a weak D call TRBD1 (5 bases). V gave up 7 bases and J gave up 7 bases, with 10 bases separating them. Germline values: CDR1 MNHGY, CDR2 SVAAGI. The CDR3 runs 11 residues. The CDR3 coding sequence is TGTGCCAGCAACCGGGGGGTTGGCTACACCTTC. As protein: CASNRGVGYTF.

The table lists this clone with a count of one. CDR3: CASRDLGRTDTQYF. The CDR3 bases are TGTGCCAGTAGGGATCTAGGACGCACAGATACGCAGTATTTT. The chain couples TRBV19 to TRBJ2-3; D gene ambiguous. This CDR3 contains 14 residues. The V end lost 6 bases, the J end lost 1 base, and 11 bases lay between the germline ends. The germline V gene has CDR1 LNHDA and CDR2 SQIVND (reference sequence).

V gene TRBV11-2 combines with J gene TRBJ2-3; D may be TRBD1 (6 bases). Germline CDR1 and CDR2: SGHAT and FQNNGV. The CDR3 is 15 amino acids. Trimming shortened V by 5 bases and J by 2 bases, and 14 bases separated the two germline ends. The CDR3 DNA sequence: TGTGCCAGCAGCGGTCGGGACATTCTCACAGATACGCAGTATTTT. This gives the protein CASSGRDILTDTQYF.

The V gene is TRBV6-1, the J gene TRBJ2-7, with D hard to call. Germline CDR1 reads MNHNS; CDR2 reads SASEGT. The CDR3 consists of 13 residues. Trimming took off 2 bases at V and 2 bases at J, with 7 bases between the two ends. CDR3 amino acids: CASSEPNTYEQYF. DNA of the CDR3: TGTGCCAGCAGTGAACCGAATACCTACGAGCAGTACTTC.

The chain combines TRBV18 with TRBJ1-2; TRBD1 might be the D (5 bases). Germline V gives CDR1 KGHSH, CDR2 LQKENI. Trimming took off 1 base at V and 2 bases at J, with 11 bases between the two ends. The CDR3 has 15 amino acids. CDR3 region: CASSPRGTANYGYTF. CDR3 DNA sequence: TGTGCCAGCTCACCACGCGGGACGGCCAACTATGGCTACACCTTC. Full variable domain (rest looked up from reference TRBV18 and TRBJ1-2): NAGVMQNPRHLVRRRGQEARLRCSPMKGHSHVYWYRQLPEEGLKFMVYLQKENIIDESGMPKERFSAEFPKEGPSILRIQQVVRGDSAAYFCASSPRGTANYGYTFGSGTRLTVV.